The 2 T cell receptor beta chains listed next were all sequenced from one sample in a study of T cell changes during pregnancy in multiple sclerosis. Repertoires were generated with immunoSEQ multiplex PCR, while TCRdb's copy carries only in-frame clones and drops some. Of about 59,000 clones in the sample, about 93% were seen once. The sequencing here drew on CD8+ T cells from peripheral blood mononuclear cells, taken in the third trimester of pregnancy. These receptors all come from a female donor with multiple sclerosis, enrolled in a pregnancy study.

This rearrangement joins TRBV27 to TRBJ2-7; TRBD2 agrees at 8 bases. The CDR3 consists of 13 residues. With 6 bases clipped from V and 0 bases from J, the junction kept 1 base outside the gene matches. Germline V gene lookup returns CDR1 MNHEY and CDR2 SMNVEV (reference sequence). Written as DNA, the CDR3 is TGTGCCAGCAGAGCGGGAGTCTCCTACGAGCAGTACTTC. Translated: CASRAGVSYEQYF.

V gene TRBV9 combines with J gene TRBJ1-2, with 9 nucleotides matching TRBD1. The V gene's germline CDR1 is SGDLS and CDR2 YYNGEE. The CDR3 has 16 amino acids. V dropped 7 bases and J dropped 0; count of bases not matched to a gene: 10. CDR3 sequence (DNA): TGTGCCAGCTACCATCATCGGACAGGGGCTAACTATGGCTACACCTTC. Protein product: CASYHHRTGANYGYTF.